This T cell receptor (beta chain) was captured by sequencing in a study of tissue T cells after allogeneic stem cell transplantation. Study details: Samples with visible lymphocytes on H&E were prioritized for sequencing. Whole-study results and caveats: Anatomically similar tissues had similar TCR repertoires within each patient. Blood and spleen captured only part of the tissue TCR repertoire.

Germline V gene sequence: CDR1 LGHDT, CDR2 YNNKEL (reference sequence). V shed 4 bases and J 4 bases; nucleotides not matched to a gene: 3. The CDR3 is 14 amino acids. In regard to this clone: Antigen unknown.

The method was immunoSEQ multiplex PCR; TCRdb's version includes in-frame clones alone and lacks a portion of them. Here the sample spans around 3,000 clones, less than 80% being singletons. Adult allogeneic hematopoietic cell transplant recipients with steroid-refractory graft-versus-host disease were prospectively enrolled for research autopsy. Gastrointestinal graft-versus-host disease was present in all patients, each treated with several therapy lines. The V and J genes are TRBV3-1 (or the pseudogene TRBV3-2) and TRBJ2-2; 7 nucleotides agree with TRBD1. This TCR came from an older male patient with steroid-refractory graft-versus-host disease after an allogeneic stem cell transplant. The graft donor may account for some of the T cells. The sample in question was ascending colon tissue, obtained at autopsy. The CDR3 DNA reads TGTGCCAGCAGCCCAGACAGGGTCACCGGGGAGCTGTTTTTT. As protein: CASSPDRVTGELFF.